The 17 T cell receptor beta chains in this list originate from one sample, sequenced in a study of blood T cells in healthy people across ages. A J-beta primer mix and a sample-barcoded 5' primer were used in a second PCR of roughly 6 to 11 cycles. Each CDR3 protein gets one entry after TCRdb re-called the 5' RACE reads with MiXCR. The profile shows about 1 million distinct CDR3 sequences, under 45% of them singletons. Sequencing was done on a sample of blood. The receptors originated from an older woman in good health.

V gene TRBV7-2 combines with J gene TRBJ2-3, with 7 bases fitting TRBD2. Germline assignment: CDR1 SGHTA and CDR2 FQGNSA. The V and J ends lost 3 bases and 4 bases, in that order; junction bases with no gene match: 7. The CDR3 consists of 15 residues. Here the CDR3 reads CASSLTSSPSDTQYF. CDR3 bases: TGTGCCAGCAGCTTGACTAGCTCCCCCTCAGATACGCAGTATTTT.

J is TRBJ1-2 and V is TRBV30, with 10 positions matching TRBD1. J lost 9 bases, V lost 1 base, and 14 bases had no gene match. CDR1 GTSNPN and CDR2 SVGIG come from the germline V gene (reference sequence). There are 16 residues in the CDR3. This chain's CDR3 is CAWSGDRGLTTYRYTF. The CDR3 nucleotides are TGTGCCTGGAGTGGGGACAGGGGCCTAACTACTTATCGCTACACCTTC.

This clonotype was observed a few times. J is TRBJ1-2 and V is TRBV20-1; 7 bases line up with TRBD1. This CDR3 comprises 11 residues. Trimming at V came to 5 bases and at J to 3 bases, leaving 0 bases not matched to a gene. CDR1 and CDR2 (germline): DFQATT, SNEGSKA (reference sequence). CDR3 nucleotide sequence: TGCAGTGCTGGGACAGACTATGGCTACACCTTC. This translates into CSAGTDYGYTF.

The chain joins TRBV5-1 to TRBJ2-7; possibly TRBD1 or TRBD2 for D (5 bases each). The CDR3 totals 15 residues. The germline V gene encodes CDR1 SGHRS and CDR2 YFSETQ. V was pared by 3 bases and J by 1 base, with 14 bases between. The CDR3 here is CASSSTGLGSYEQYF. CDR3 nucleotide sequence: TGCGCCAGCAGCTCCACGGGGCTCGGGTCCTACGAGCAGTACTTC.

The chain has TRBV10-2 and TRBJ2-1, with D perhaps matching TRBD2 (5 bases). V was pared by 3 bases and J by 9 bases, with 9 bases between. Germline-derived CDR1 and CDR2 are WSHSY and SAAADI. The length of the CDR3 is 12 residues. CDR3 DNA sequence: TGCGCCAGCAGTGAACGAGGGCTTGAGCAGTTCTTC. This sequence encodes CASSERGLEQFF.

V and J are TRBV20-1 and TRBJ1-2, with 7 bases fitting TRBD1. Germline CDR1 reads DFQATT; CDR2 reads SNEGSKA (reference sequence). CDR3 size: 13 residues. The J segment lost 4 bases and the V segment lost 0 bases, leaving 2 bases of the junction unmatched. The CDR3: CSARDNRGYGYTF. Written as DNA, the CDR3 is TGCAGTGCTAGAGATAACAGGGGCTATGGCTACACCTTC.

Turning to this clonotype: A much larger clone lies a single base off, so this may be a read error. This rearrangement joins TRBV5-1 to TRBJ2-1; 9 positions match TRBD2. TRBJ2-7 matches the DNA end more closely, so the J call is doubtful. Germline V gives CDR1 SGHRS, CDR2 YFSETQ. CDR3 length: 15 residues. The CDR3 region has the DNA TGCGCCAGCAGCTTGGGTAGCGGGAGTAACAATGAGCAGTACTTC. The encoded protein is CASSLGSGSNNEQYF.

The gene calls are TRBV9 and TRBJ1-6, with D perhaps matching TRBD1 (6 bases). Between the trimmed V and J ends, which lost 2 bases and 6 bases, there was a span of 12 bases. Germline CDR1 and CDR2: SGDLS and YYNGEE. This CDR3 region has 15 residues. As DNA, the CDR3 is TGTGCCAGCAGCGTCGGGGGGGCGAGTAATTCACCCCTCCACTTT. It codes for CASSVGGASNSPLHF.

This chain connects TRBV21-1 to TRBJ2-3. TRBV21-1 is a pseudogene segment. The length of the CDR3 is 17 residues. CDR3 loop: CASSKVTSFSFRDTQYF. CDR3 DNA: TGTGCCAGCAGCAAAGTTACGTCGTTCTCTTTCAGGGATACGCAGTATTTT.

The genes are TRBV9 and TRBJ2-3; TRBD2 matches at 7 bases. The ends lost 0 bases at V and 9 bases at J; junction bases unmatched: 13. This CDR3 comprises 16 residues. Germline CDR1 SGDLS, CDR2 YYNGEE. This CDR3 is CASSVGSGRVEGTQYF. Here the CDR3 DNA reads TGTGCCAGCAGCGTAGGTAGCGGGCGAGTGGAGGGGACGCAGTATTTT.

The sample holds a few counts of this clonotype. The chain recombines TRBV20-1 with TRBJ2-1; 10 bases fit TRBD2. Germline trimming cut 7 bases from V and 8 bases from J; bases unmatched to any gene: 20. The germline CDR1 and CDR2 sequences are DFQATT and SNEGSKA (reference sequence). This CDR3 has 17 amino acids. CDR3 DNA sequence: TGCAGTGTTACCCCCGGAGCGGGAGGGCCCCTTGGCGATGAGCAGTTCTTC. Protein: CSVTPGAGGPLGDEQFF.

The rearrangement uses TRBV5-6 and TRBJ2-5, with D hard to call. Germline loops: CDR1 SGHDT, CDR2 YYEEEE. V was cut by 1 base and J by 1 base, with 11 bases left in between. The CDR3 length is 15 residues. CDR3 sequence reads: CASSLPGPGQETQYF. CDR3 DNA sequence: TGTGCCAGCAGCTTGCCGGGTCCAGGCCAAGAGACCCAGTACTTC.

J is TRBJ2-7 and V is TRBV27; D remains unclear. V gave up 6 bases and J gave up 1 base, with 16 bases separating them. In germline, CDR1 is MNHEY, CDR2 SMNVEV (reference sequence). The CDR3 runs 15 residues. CDR3 coding DNA: TGTGCCAGCAGCCTAGACCGGCCTACATCCTACGAGCAGTACTTC. This sequence encodes CASSLDRPTSYEQYF.

The rearrangement joins TRBV7-8 to TRBJ2-7; perhaps TRBD2 as D (6 bases). The V and J ends lost 2 bases and 6 bases respectively, with 14 bases between them. Germline CDR1 and CDR2: SGHVS and FQNEAQ. The CDR3 totals 14 residues. This CDR3 reads CASSLLTRLGEQYF. CDR3 nucleotide sequence: TGTGCCAGCAGCTTACTGACTAGATTGGGCGAGCAGTACTTC.

V and J are TRBV7-2 and TRBJ2-7; D uncertain. V gave up 3 bases and J gave up 2 bases, with 8 bases separating them. The CDR3 totals 13 residues. Per the germline V gene, CDR1 is SGHTA and CDR2 is FQGNSA. CDR3 sequence: CASSFLATYEQYF. CDR3 sequence (DNA): TGTGCCAGCAGCTTTTTGGCGACCTACGAGCAGTACTTC.

The rearrangement joins TRBV20-1 to TRBJ1-6; D is undetermined. The germline V gene has CDR1 DFQATT and CDR2 SNEGSKA (reference sequence). The CDR3 is made up of 16 amino acids. Trimming stripped 6 bases from V and 0 bases from J, with 15 bases between. CDR3 in DNA: TGCAGTGCCACCCCGGGCAGAAGCTCCTATAATTCACCCCTCCACTTT. This sequence encodes CSATPGRSSYNSPLHF.

This chain connects TRBV6-2 or TRBV6-3 to TRBJ2-1; 7 positions match TRBD2. The V segment lost 5 bases and the J segment 5 bases; nucleotides outside the gene matches: 12. CDR1 is MNHEY, CDR2 SVGEGT, per germline. The CDR3 contains 16 residues. The CDR3 sequence is CASSPPAGTIHNEQFF. The CDR3, as DNA: TGTGCCAGCAGTCCTCCTGCCGGGACTATCCACAATGAGCAGTTCTTC.